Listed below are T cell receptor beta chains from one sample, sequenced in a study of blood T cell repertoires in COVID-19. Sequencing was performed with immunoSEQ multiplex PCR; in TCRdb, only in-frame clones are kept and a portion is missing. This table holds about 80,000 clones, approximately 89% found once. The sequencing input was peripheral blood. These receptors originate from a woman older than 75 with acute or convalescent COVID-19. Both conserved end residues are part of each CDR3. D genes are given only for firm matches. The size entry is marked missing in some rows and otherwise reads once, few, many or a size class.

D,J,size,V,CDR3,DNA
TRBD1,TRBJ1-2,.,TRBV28,CASRSTGGINYGYTF,TGTGCCAGCAGGTCGACAGGGGGTATTAACTATGGCTACACCTTC
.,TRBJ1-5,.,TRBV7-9,CASSSPGPGQPQHF,TGTGCCAGCAGCTCGCCAGGGCCCGGTCAGCCCCAGCATTTT
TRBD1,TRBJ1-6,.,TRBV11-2,CASSLDRDSPLHF,TGTGCCAGCAGCCTCGACAGGGACTCACCCCTCCACTTT
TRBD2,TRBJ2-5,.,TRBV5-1,CASSVTSGRTGRETQYF,TGCGCCAGCAGCGTGACTAGCGGGAGGACTGGTCGGGAGACCCAGTACTTC
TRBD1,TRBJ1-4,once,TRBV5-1,CASSLSGGPTNEKLFF,TGCGCCAGCAGCTTGTCAGGGGGGCCTACTAATGAAAAACTGTTTTTT
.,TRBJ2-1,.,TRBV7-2,CASSPQGSWGNEQFF,TGTGCCAGCAGCCCGCAGGGTTCATGGGGCAATGAGCAGTTCTTC
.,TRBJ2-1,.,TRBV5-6,CASRWASFGEFF,TGTGCCAGCAGATGGGCGTCCTTCGGGGAGTTCTTC
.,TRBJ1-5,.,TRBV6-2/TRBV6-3,CASNYGRRINQPQHF,TGTGCCAGCAATTACGGTCGGCGGATCAATCAGCCCCAGCATTTT
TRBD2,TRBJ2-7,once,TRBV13,CASSPSGSSIYEQYF,TGTGCCAGCAGCCCCAGCGGGAGTAGTATCTACGAGCAGTACTTC
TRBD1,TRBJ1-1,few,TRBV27,CASSSGQGANWAFF,TGTGCCAGCAGTTCCGGCCAGGGGGCAAATTGGGCTTTCTTT
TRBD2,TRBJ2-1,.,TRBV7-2,CASSSGPSGVFTDEQFF,TGTGCCAGCAGCTCGGGGCCTAGCGGGGTTTTTACGGATGAGCAGTTCTTC
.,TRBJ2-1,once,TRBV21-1,CASSACQGSEQFF,TGTGCCAGCAGCGCTTGCCAGGGGTCTGAGCAGTTCTTC
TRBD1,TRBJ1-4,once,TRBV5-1,CASSSQAGTGLEKLFF,TGCGCCAGCAGCTCCCAAGCCGGGACAGGGTTGGAAAAACTGTTTTTT
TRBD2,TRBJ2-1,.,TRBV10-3,CAISGGTKNEQFF,TGTGCCATCAGTGGTGGGACTAAAAATGAGCAGTTCTTC
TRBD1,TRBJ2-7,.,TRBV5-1,CASSGGQGYEQYF,TGCGCCAGCAGCGGGGGACAGGGGTACGAGCAGTACTTC
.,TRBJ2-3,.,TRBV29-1,CSVGQVTDTQYF,TGCAGCGTTGGACAGGTAACAGATACGCAGTATTTT
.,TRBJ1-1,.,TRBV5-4,CASSFGGTAFF,TGTGCCAGCAGCTTCGGGGGGACAGCTTTCTTT
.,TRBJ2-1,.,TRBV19,CASSILGSLVGEQFF,TGTGCCAGTAGTATCCTTGGGTCACTAGTTGGTGAGCAGTTCTTC
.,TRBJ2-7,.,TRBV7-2,CASSSAQATLTYEQYF,TGTGCCAGCAGCTCCGCACAGGCGACCCTCACCTACGAGCAGTACTTC
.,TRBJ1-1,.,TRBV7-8,CASQRDGNTEAFF,TGTGCCAGCCAGCGGGACGGTAACACTGAAGCTTTCTTT
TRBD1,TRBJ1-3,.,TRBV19,CASSIEDRRSGNTIYF,TGTGCCAGTAGTATAGAGGACAGGCGGAGTGGAAACACCATATATTTT
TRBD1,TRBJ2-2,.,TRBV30,CAWTPGTVNTGELFF,TGTGCCTGGACTCCCGGGACAGTTAACACCGGGGAGCTGTTTTTT
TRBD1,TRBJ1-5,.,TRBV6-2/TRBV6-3,CASSPRDRGDQPQHF,TGTGCCAGCAGCCCTCGGGACAGGGGTGATCAGCCCCAGCATTTT
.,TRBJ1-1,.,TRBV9,CASSQRGGTEAFF,TGTGCCAGCAGCCAGAGAGGGGGCACTGAAGCTTTCTTT
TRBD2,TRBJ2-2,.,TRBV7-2,CASSSTSGGHTGELFF,TGTGCCAGCAGCTCGACTAGCGGGGGGCACACCGGGGAGCTGTTTTTT
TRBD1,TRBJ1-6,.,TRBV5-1,CASSFVDRGDSPLHF,TGCGCCAGCAGCTTTGTGGACAGGGGAGATTCACCCCTCCACTTT
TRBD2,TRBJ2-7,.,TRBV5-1,CASSATSGAPYEQYF,TGCGCCAGCAGCGCCACTAGCGGGGCCCCCTACGAGCAGTACTTC
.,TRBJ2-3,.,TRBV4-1,CASSQGLGLAGDTQYF,TGCGCCAGCAGCCAAGGGCTGGGCCTGGCGGGAGATACGCAGTATTTT
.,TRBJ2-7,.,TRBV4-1,CASSSIVPKEGTSYEQYF,TGCGCCAGCAGCTCCATCGTCCCCAAGGAGGGCACCTCCTACGAGCAGTACTTC
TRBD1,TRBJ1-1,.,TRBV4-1,CASSIQYNRGDTEAFF,TGCGCCAGCAGCATTCAATATAACAGGGGGGATACTGAAGCTTTCTTT
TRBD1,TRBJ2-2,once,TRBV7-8,CASSLVGGQGATGELFF,TGTGCCAGCAGCTTAGTAGGGGGACAGGGGGCAACCGGGGAGCTGTTTTTT
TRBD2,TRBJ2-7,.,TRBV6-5,CASSRTSGVSYEQYF,TGTGCCAGCAGTCGGACTAGCGGGGTCTCCTACGAGCAGTACTTC
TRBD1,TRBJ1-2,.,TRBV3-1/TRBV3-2,CASSPKDRAYGYTF,TGTGCCAGCAGCCCAAAGGACAGGGCTTATGGCTACACCTTC
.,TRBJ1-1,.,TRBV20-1,CSAPDGRESFF,TGCAGTGCCCCGGACGGTCGGGAGTCTTTCTTT
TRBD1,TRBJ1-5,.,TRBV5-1,CASSPTGSNQPQHF,TGCGCCAGCAGCCCGACAGGGAGCAATCAGCCCCAGCATTTT
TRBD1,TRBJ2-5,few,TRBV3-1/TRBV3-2,CASSLDRGGKETQYF,TGTGCCAGCAGCCTCGACAGGGGTGGTAAAGAGACCCAGTACTTC
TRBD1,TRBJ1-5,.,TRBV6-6,CASSRATPGTERGQPQHF,TGTGCCAGCAGTCGTGCGACCCCGGGGACAGAGAGAGGACAGCCCCAGCATTTT
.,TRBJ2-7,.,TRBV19,CASRGQTPPYEQYF,TGTGCCTCTCGCGGGCAAACGCCTCCCTACGAGCAGTACTTC
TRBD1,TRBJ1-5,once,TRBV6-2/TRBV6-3,CASSYFGTAYQPQHF,TGTGCCAGCAGTTACTTTGGGACAGCATATCAGCCCCAGCATTTT
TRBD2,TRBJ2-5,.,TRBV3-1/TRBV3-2,CASSHFLAGEETQYF,TGTGCCAGCAGCCACTTTTTAGCGGGAGAAGAGACCCAGTACTTC
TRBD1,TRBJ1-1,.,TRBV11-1,CASRGGNTEAFF,TGTGCCAGCAGAGGGGGCAACACTGAAGCTTTCTTT
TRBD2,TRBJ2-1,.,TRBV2,CASSGGLAGGENEQFF,TGTGCCAGCAGTGGTGGGCTAGCGGGAGGAGAGAATGAGCAGTTCTTC
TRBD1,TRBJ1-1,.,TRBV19,CATQGAISEAFF,TGTGCCACCCAGGGGGCGATCTCTGAAGCTTTCTTT
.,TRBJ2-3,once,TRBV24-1,CATSDVRGLQYF,TGTGCCACCAGTGACGTCAGGGGTCTGCAGTATTTT
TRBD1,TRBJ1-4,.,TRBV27,CASSLYEGAPEKLFF,TGTGCCAGCAGTTTATATGAGGGGGCACCAGAAAAACTGTTTTTT
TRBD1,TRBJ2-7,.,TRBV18,CASSREPGQGYEQYF,TGTGCCAGCTCACGGGAACCGGGACAGGGCTACGAGCAGTACTTC
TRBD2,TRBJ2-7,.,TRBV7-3,CASSVTSGSDEQYF,TGTGCCAGCAGCGTCACTAGCGGGAGCGACGAGCAGTACTTC
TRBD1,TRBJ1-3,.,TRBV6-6,CASSPRTGGDGNTIYF,TGTGCCAGCAGCCCCCGGACAGGGGGCGATGGAAACACCATATATTTT
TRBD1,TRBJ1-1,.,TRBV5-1,CASSSGQGNTEAFF,TGCGCCAGCAGCTCAGGACAGGGGAACACTGAAGCTTTCTTT
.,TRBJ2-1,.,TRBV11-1,CASRITGSSSYNEQFF,TGTGCCAGCAGGATAACAGGGTCTAGCTCCTACAATGAGCAGTTCTTC